These 21 T cell receptor beta chains came from one sample sequenced in a study of shared clonotypes between healthy human individuals. Sequenced by immunoSEQ multiplex PCR; TCRdb stores in-frame clones only, minus some. The repertoire includes 1,100,000 or so clones, around three quarters of them detected once, and roughly 0.56% sits in the top ten. What was sequenced was memory CD4+ T cells from PBMCs. Subset given: CD45RA-negative fraction. The receptor source for this set is a man between 18 and 35 years old in good health. Some clones in this sample may be carry-over from other donors' samples.

The chain uses TRBV5-5 and TRBJ2-1; TRBD2 might be the D (5 bases). The CDR3 spans 15 residues. In germline, CDR1 is SGHKS, CDR2 YYEKEE (reference sequence). V was clipped by 0 bases and J by 3 bases, with 10 bases between them. CDR3 sequence reads: CASSLGAGGYNEQFF. The DNA of the CDR3 is TGTGCCAGCAGCTTGGGGGCAGGAGGCTACAATGAGCAGTTCTTC.

J is TRBJ1-3 and V is TRBV15, with D tentatively TRBD1 (5 bases). This CDR3 has 16 amino acids. Germline values: CDR1 LNHNV, CDR2 YYDKDF (reference sequence). The V gene lost 3 bases and the J gene lost 2 bases, with 14 bases spanning the gap. This chain's CDR3 is CATSRGAGLAGNTIYF. The CDR3 DNA reads TGTGCCACCAGCAGGGGCGCAGGGTTGGCTGGAAACACCATATATTTT.

This sequence joins TRBV2 and TRBJ2-3; 8 nucleotides match TRBD2. CDR1 is SNHLY and CDR2 is FYNNEI in the germline V gene. Unmatched junction bases numbered 3, after V lost 7 bases and J lost 6 bases. This CDR3 has 12 amino acids. The chain's CDR3 is CASKRERDTQYF. DNA of the CDR3: TGTGCCAGCAAGCGGGAGAGGGATACGCAGTATTTT.

The chain couples TRBV6-6 to TRBJ2-7; tentatively, D is TRBD2 (5 bases). CDR3 length: 13 amino acids. V shed 6 bases and J shed 2 bases, with 11 bases lying between them. CDR1 and CDR2 (germline): MNHNY, SVGAGI (reference sequence). DNA of the CDR3: TGTGCCAGCAGAGGGTGGGAGCCCTACGAGCAGTACTTC. Amino acid sequence: CASRGWEPYEQYF.

This sequence joins TRBV28 and TRBJ1-3; tentative D call: TRBD1 (5 bases). V lost 5 bases and J lost 5, with 16 bases in between. Germline-derived CDR1 and CDR2 are MDHEN and SYDVKM. The CDR3 spans 15 residues. As DNA, the CDR3 is TGTGCCAGCAGTATCGGGACGGTGTCAAGAAACACCATATATTTT. As protein: CASSIGTVSRNTIYF. The full variable domain, with the rest looked up from reference TRBV28 and TRBJ1-3, is DVKVTQSSRYLVKRTGEKVFLECVQDMDHENMFWYRQDPGLGLRLIYFSYDVKMKEKGDIPEGYSVSREKKERFSLILESASTNQTSMYLCASSIGTVSRNTIYFGEGSWLTVV.

This clone is a singleton in its sample. The rearrangement uses TRBV11-2 and TRBJ2-1; D is uncertain. Germline V gene sequence: CDR1 SGHAT, CDR2 FQNNGV. This CDR3 comprises 16 residues. The ends were cut back, 4 bases at V and 0 bases at J, with 13 bases in the middle. CDR3 sequence: CASSSTGPSSYNEQFF. Written as DNA, the CDR3 is TGTGCCAGCAGCTCGACTGGCCCAAGCTCCTACAATGAGCAGTTCTTC.

The chain combines TRBV28 with TRBJ2-4, with 7 bases that match TRBD2. Germline V gives CDR1 MDHEN, CDR2 SYDVKM. The CDR3 spans 17 residues. V lost 2 bases and J lost 4; bases outside the gene matches: 11. In DNA, the CDR3 is TGTGCCAGCAGTTTACCCGACCGCGGGAGAACGAAAAACATTCAGTACTTC. This translates into CASSLPDRGRTKNIQYF. The complete variable domain, with remaining parts taken from reference TRBV28 and TRBJ2-4, reads DVKVTQSSRYLVKRTGEKVFLECVQDMDHENMFWYRQDPGLGLRLIYFSYDVKMKEKGDIPEGYSVSREKKERFSLILESASTNQTSMYLCASSLPDRGRTKNIQYFGAGTRLSVL.

V gene TRBV6-1 combines with J gene TRBJ2-7, with 10 positions matching TRBD2. Looked up from germline, CDR1 is MNHNS and CDR2 is SASEGT. The V gene end was trimmed by 4 bases and the J gene end by 12 bases; junction bases not matched to a gene: 15. The CDR3 extends over 15 amino acids. CDR3 nucleotides: TGTGCCAGCAGTGGCCGGGACAGGAGACTAGCGGGCGCGTACTTC. Encoded protein: CASSGRDRRLAGAYF.

This clone was seen once. The CDR3 bases are TGTGCCAGCAGCTTGGACGGGGACAGCTACAATGAGCAGTTCTTC. Residues: CASSLDGDSYNEQFF. This chain uses TRBV5-4 with TRBJ2-1; TRBD1 matches at 7 bases. Germline V gives CDR1 SGHNT, CDR2 YYREEE (reference sequence). The length of the CDR3 is 15 residues. Trimming at V came to 0 bases and at J to 3 bases, leaving 3 bases not matched to a gene. Full variable domain (outside the CDR3, taken from reference TRBV5-4 and TRBJ2-1): ETGVTQSPTHLIKTRGQQVTLRCSSQSGHNTVSWYQQALGQGPQFIFQYYREEENGRGNFPPRFSGLQFPNYSSELNVNALELDDSALYLCASSLDGDSYNEQFFGPGTRLTVL.

J is TRBJ2-7 and V is TRBV29-1; unclear D gene. Trimming took off 7 bases at V and 0 bases at J, with 13 bases between the two ends. Germline CDR1 and CDR2: SQVTM and ANQGSEA. The CDR3 length is 13 residues. The CDR3 sequence is CSATWPFSYEQYF. Here the CDR3 DNA reads TGCAGCGCTACCTGGCCCTTCTCCTACGAGCAGTACTTC.

The chain carries TRBV29-1 and TRBJ1-4; 7 nucleotides match TRBD1. CDR3 length equals 13 residues. Germline V CDR1 and CDR2: SQVTM, ANQGSEA. Unmatched junction bases numbered 7, after V lost 1 base and J lost 11 bases. The CDR3 region has the DNA TGCAGCGTTGAAGTTGACAGGGATACCAAACTGTTTTTT. Amino acid sequence: CSVEVDRDTKLFF.

The chain joins TRBV15 to TRBJ2-5; weak D call: TRBD1 (6 bases). Germline CDR1 is LNHNV and CDR2 is YYDKDF (reference sequence). CDR3 length equals 14 residues. V dropped 4 bases and J dropped 2 bases, with 11 bases sitting between them. This CDR3 is CATSKGHLQETQYF. CDR3 sequence (DNA): TGTGCCACCAGCAAGGGACACCTACAAGAGACCCAGTACTTC. Supplemented by reference TRBV15 and TRBJ2-5, the full variable domain reads DAMVIQNPRYQVTQFGKPVTLSCSQTLNHNVMYWYQQKSSQAPKLLFHYYDKDFNNEADTPDNFQSRRPNTSFCFLDIRSPGLGDTAMYLCATSKGHLQETQYFGPGTRLLVL.

Worth noting for this clone: The sample has other DNA sequences that encode this CDR3 too. This chain joins TRBV5-1 and TRBJ2-3; D unresolved. The CDR3 sequence is 14 residues long. V was clipped by 4 bases and J by 1 base, with 10 bases between them. The germline CDR1 and CDR2 sequences are SGHRS and YFSETQ. In nucleotides, the CDR3 is TGCGCCAGCAGCCCTGACCCAGGCACAGATACGCAGTATTTT. Translation: CASSPDPGTDTQYF.

This clone has a single count. This chain joins TRBV18 and TRBJ1-2, with D perhaps matching TRBD1 (6 bases). In germline, CDR1 is KGHSH, CDR2 LQKENI. V lost 3 bases and J 3 bases, leaving 11 bases between the germline ends. The CDR3 is 14 amino acids. For the CDR3, the DNA is TGTGCCAGCTCACCTCCAACAGGGTACTATGGCTACACCTTC. Residues: CASSPPTGYYGYTF.

A single count supports this clone. CDR3 loop: CASSFLPGEQGNTEAFF. The CDR3 nucleotides are TGCGCCAGCAGCTTCCTTCCCGGGGAACAGGGAAACACTGAAGCTTTCTTT. The chain recombines TRBV5-1 with TRBJ1-1, with D tentatively TRBD1 (6 bases). CDR3 length: 17 amino acids. Germline assignment: CDR1 SGHRS and CDR2 YFSETQ. The V and J ends lost 2 bases and 2 bases respectively, with 19 bases between them.

The chain joins TRBV19 to TRBJ2-7; 9 bases line up with TRBD2. Looked up from germline, CDR1 is LNHDA and CDR2 is SQIVND (reference sequence). This CDR3 is 16 amino acids long. Losses at the gene ends were 1 base for V and 6 bases for J; bases not matched to a gene: 10. CDR3 DNA: TGTGCCAGTAGTATAGTCTTTCGGCTAGCGGGAAGCGAGCAGTACTTC. Translation gives CASSIVFRLAGSEQYF.

About this clone itself: Different DNA sequences within this sample yield the same CDR3. The V and J genes are TRBV30 and TRBJ1-5; 12 bases line up with TRBD1. V lost 3 bases, J lost 6 bases, and 3 bases stayed unmatched. The CDR3 has 14 residues. Germline V lookup: CDR1 GTSNPN, CDR2 SVGIG (reference sequence). The CDR3 nucleotides are TGTGCCTGGAGGGGACAGGGGGCAGGTCAGCCCCAGCATTTT. This sequence encodes CAWRGQGAGQPQHF.

The chain uses TRBV28 and TRBJ2-7, with 8 bases aligning to TRBD1. The CDR3 sequence is 16 residues long. The V gene end was trimmed by 6 bases and the J gene end by 2 bases; junction bases not matched to a gene: 12. The germline V gene has CDR1 MDHEN and CDR2 SYDVKM. The CDR3 loop is CASSLPTDRVTYEQYF. The DNA for the CDR3 is TGTGCCAGCAGCCTCCCCACGGACAGGGTGACCTACGAGCAGTACTTC.

The rearrangement uses TRBV5-1 and TRBJ1-1; no reliable D call. Per the germline V gene, CDR1 is SGHRS and CDR2 is YFSETQ. This CDR3 spans 14 amino acids. Trimming took 6 bases from V and 1 from J, leaving 13 bases between them. The CDR3 DNA sequence: TGCGCCAGCAAGGCCAGCTCAGGGAACACTGAAGCTTTCTTT. Translation: CASKASSGNTEAFF.

The chain employs TRBV28 and TRBJ2-7; D may correspond to TRBD1 or TRBD2 (5 bases each). This CDR3 region has 15 residues. Trimming cost V 5 bases and J 3 bases, with 17 bases left between them. Per the germline V gene, CDR1 is MDHEN and CDR2 is SYDVKM. This CDR3 reads CASSPGGTARYEQYF. DNA of the CDR3: TGTGCCAGCAGTCCCGGTGGGACGGCCCGCTACGAGCAGTACTTC. The full variable domain, rest sourced from reference TRBV28 and TRBJ2-7, is DVKVTQSSRYLVKRTGEKVFLECVQDMDHENMFWYRQDPGLGLRLIYFSYDVKMKEKGDIPEGYSVSREKKERFSLILESASTNQTSMYLCASSPGGTARYEQYFGPGTRLTVT.

This rearrangement joins TRBV9 to TRBJ1-4; D is unresolved. Per the germline V gene, CDR1 is SGDLS and CDR2 is YYNGEE. The V and J ends lost 0 bases and 4 bases respectively, with 7 bases between them. The CDR3 has 14 amino acids. DNA of the CDR3: TGTGCCAGCAGCGTAGGGCGGATTAATGAAAAACTGTTTTTT. Translation: CASSVGRINEKLFF.